The 30 T cell receptor beta chains reported below all come from one sample, sequenced in a study of cytomegalovirus exposure and HLA in healthy donors. With 60 Vbeta and 13 Jbeta primers, the PCR was carried out. Measured with immunoSEQ multiplex PCR; TCRdb has only the in-frame clones, and not every one. Found here are approximately 170,000 clones, about 79% of them singletons; the top ten hold about 2.5%. What was sequenced was PBMCs. The receptor source for this set is a woman aged 50 to 65 in good health and CMV-seronegative.

This rearrangement joins TRBV29-1 to TRBJ2-7; 8 nucleotides align to TRBD1. V shed 3 bases and J 4 bases; nucleotides not matched to a gene: 8. This CDR3 has 14 amino acids. Germline V gene sequence: CDR1 SQVTM, CDR2 ANQGSEA. The CDR3 sequence: CSVETGAVQYEQYF. Here the CDR3 DNA reads TGCAGCGTTGAGACAGGGGCCGTACAGTACGAGCAGTACTTC.

The rearrangement links TRBV6-1 to TRBJ1-1; D ambiguous. The germline V gene encodes CDR1 MNHNS and CDR2 SASEGT. CDR3 length equals 13 residues. Trimming pared 5 bases from V and 3 bases from J, leaving 10 bases between. The CDR3 sequence: CASSLDSYTEAFF. For the CDR3, the DNA is TGTGCCAGCAGTCTGGACTCATACACTGAAGCTTTCTTT.

The gene calls are TRBV1 and TRBJ2-5; the table calls TRBD1, which could not be checked here. TRBV1 is a documented pseudogene. The CDR3 sequence is 16 residues long. The CDR3 DNA follows: TGCACCAGCAGCCAAGAGGAGCAGGGGACCCAAGAGACCCAGTACTTC. Encoded protein: CTSSQEEQGTQETQYF.

This clone was observed a few times. V gene TRBV19 combines with J gene TRBJ1-3; 8 nucleotides match TRBD1. With 6 bases clipped from V and 9 bases from J, the junction kept 10 bases outside the gene matches. The CDR3 contains 14 residues. Germline CDR1 is LNHDA and CDR2 is SQIVND (reference sequence). The CDR3, as DNA: TGTGCCAGTAGCCCGACAGGGGCCTATGGCACCATATATTTT. Protein: CASSPTGAYGTIYF.

V is TRBV7-2 and J is TRBJ2-7, with 8 bases aligning to TRBD1. This CDR3 contains 15 residues. V was pared by 5 bases and J by 4 bases, with 10 bases of the junction left unmatched. The germline CDR1 and CDR2 sequences are SGHTA and FQGNSA. The CDR3 nucleotides are TGTGCCAGCAGCGTACAGGGGGAAGCAGTGTACGAGCAGTACTTC. It is translated as CASSVQGEAVYEQYF.

J is TRBJ2-1 and V is TRBV7-3; TRBD1 matches at 9 bases. V shed 6 bases, J shed 6 bases, and the junction held 12 bases outside the gene matches. CDR1 is SGHTA, CDR2 FQGTGA, per germline. The CDR3 runs to 16 residues. The CDR3, as DNA: TGTGCCAGCAGTTTATCGTCGGGACAGGGCCTCAATGAGCAGTTCTTC. It yields the protein CASSLSSGQGLNEQFF.

The chain carries TRBV9 and TRBJ2-1, with 9 bases lining up with TRBD2. This CDR3 is built from 17 residues. Germline V CDR1 and CDR2: SGDLS, YYNGEE. V was clipped by 0 bases and J by 7 bases; unmatched bases: 11. The CDR3 nucleotides are TGTGCCAGCAGCGTAGCGGTAGCGGGAGTACTCGGGAATGAGCAGTTCTTC. Its translation: CASSVAVAGVLGNEQFF.

The chain uses TRBV30 and TRBJ2-3; TRBD2 agrees at 13 bases. Germline CDR1 and CDR2: GTSNPN and SVGIG (reference sequence). The CDR3 runs to 16 residues. V lost 0 bases and J lost 2; bases outside the gene matches: 2. The CDR3 loop is CAWSVGTSGVTDTQYF. CDR3 DNA sequence: TGTGCCTGGAGTGTAGGGACTAGCGGGGTCACAGATACGCAGTATTTT.

The J gene is TRBJ1-2, the V gene TRBV19; D not resolved. Germline V gene data show CDR1 as LNHDA and CDR2 as SQIVND (reference sequence). Trimming removed 7 bases from V and 6 bases from J, with 18 bases in between. The CDR3 covers 14 residues. The CDR3 region has the DNA TGTGCCAGTACAATGAGGGTAAGCCCTGATGGCTACACCTTC. Translated: CASTMRVSPDGYTF.

V is TRBV5-6 and J is TRBJ1-6, with TRBD1 identical over 7 bases. The germline CDR1 and CDR2 sequences are SGHDT and YYEEEE. This CDR3 contains 16 residues. Trimming removed 4 bases from V and 6 bases from J; junction bases left unmatched: 10. As DNA, the CDR3 is TGTGCCAGCAGCGAGGAAGGGGGCCGTTCTAATTCACCCCTCCACTTT. It codes for CASSEEGGRSNSPLHF.

This chain links TRBV5-1 with TRBJ2-1; possible D gene TRBD2, 6 bases. This CDR3 is 15 amino acids long. V was clipped by 3 bases and J by 2 bases, with 12 bases between them. The germline V gene encodes CDR1 SGHRS and CDR2 YFSETQ. The CDR3 reads CASSSGLTPYNEQFF. The CDR3 coding sequence is TGCGCCAGCAGCTCGGGACTGACTCCCTACAATGAGCAGTTCTTC.

The chain employs TRBV7-8 and TRBJ2-7; 12 bases are shared with TRBD2. This CDR3 comprises 13 residues. V was pared by 4 bases and J by 9 bases, with 4 bases of the junction left unmatched. Germline loops: CDR1 SGHVS, CDR2 FQNEAQ. The CDR3: CASSSGLAGRQYF. In DNA, the CDR3 is TGTGCCAGCAGCTCCGGACTAGCGGGGAGGCAGTACTTC.

This sequence joins TRBV6-6 and TRBJ2-1, with no clear D. V lost 8 bases to trimming and J lost 1 base, with 15 bases between them. The CDR3 is 15 residues long. Germline V CDR1 and CDR2: MNHNY, SVGAGI (reference sequence). The CDR3, as DNA: TGTGCCAGCTTAGACCAGGCAGGATCCTACAATGAGCAGTTCTTC. This codes for CASLDQAGSYNEQFF.

The chain is built from TRBV28 and TRBJ1-2; D remains unclear. Germline assignment: CDR1 MDHEN and CDR2 SYDVKM. The CDR3 has 12 amino acids. With 6 bases removed from V and 2 bases from J, the gap between germline ends came to 7 bases. The CDR3 sequence is CASRRGNYGYTF. The CDR3 DNA sequence: TGTGCCAGCAGGCGCGGGAACTATGGCTACACCTTC.

The chain carries TRBV7-8 and TRBJ2-5; 11 bases agree with TRBD2. Germline CDR1 reads SGHVS; CDR2 reads FQNEAQ. The length of the CDR3 is 19 residues. J lost 4 bases, V lost 5 bases, and 18 bases had no gene match. The CDR3 DNA reads as TGTGCCAGCAGCGCACCTGCCGGACTAGCGGGCCCCGGGGGAGAGACCCAGTACTTC. Encoded protein: CASSAPAGLAGPGGETQYF.

A word on this clone: At one of its ends the junction is not consistent with the germline gene, which may arise from a read error. The chain employs TRBV5-1 and TRBJ1-2; TRBD1 matches at 8 bases. Looked up from germline, CDR1 is SGHRS and CDR2 is YFSETQ. The CDR3 sequence is 15 residues long. Here the CDR3 reads CASRYGTGVNYGHTF. The CDR3 DNA reads as TGCGCCAGCAGGTACGGGACAGGAGTTAACTATGGCCACACCTTC.

The rearrangement joins TRBV6-1 to TRBJ1-5; no reliable D call. Germline V gene data show CDR1 as MNHNS and CDR2 as SASEGT. Deletions cut 6 bases from V and 2 bases from J, with 8 bases between. The CDR3 has 13 amino acids. CDR3 coding DNA: TGTGCCAGCAGAGGCGAGGGCAATCAGCCCCAGCATTTT. This codes for CASRGEGNQPQHF.

V usage is TRBV7-2 and J usage is TRBJ1-6; no reliable D call. CDR3 length: 13 residues. The V end lost 0 bases, the J end lost 19 bases, and 16 bases lay between the germline ends. Germline V gene sequence: CDR1 SGHTA, CDR2 FQGNSA. CDR3 protein: CASSLAREGSLHF. The CDR3 DNA is TGTGCCAGCAGCTTAGCGCGTGAAGGGAGCTTGCACTTT.

The chain joins TRBV27 to TRBJ2-5; 8 bases are a match to TRBD1. The last part of the DNA fits TRBJ2-7 better; the J call may be wrong. The length of the CDR3 is 15 residues. CDR1 MNHEY and CDR2 SMNVEV come from the germline V gene (reference sequence). The CDR3 loop is CASSYRQGPTYEQYF. In DNA form, the CDR3 reads TGTGCCAGCAGTTACCGACAGGGGCCCACCTACGAGCAGTACTTC.

As concerns this clone: At the DNA level, this CDR3 is encoded by other sequences in the same sample as well. The genes are TRBV18 and TRBJ1-6; TRBD1 matches at 9 bases. The CDR3 runs to 14 residues. V lost 6 bases and J lost 7; bases outside the gene matches: 4. Germline CDR1 is KGHSH and CDR2 is LQKENI. CDR3 bases: TGTGCCAGCTCCCAGGACAGGGGAAATTCACCCCTCCACTTT. As protein: CASSQDRGNSPLHF.

V usage is TRBV11-2 and J usage is TRBJ2-7; 7 bases are a match to TRBD1. The CDR3 runs 13 residues. Trimming removed 5 bases from V and 6 bases from J; junction bases left unmatched: 7. Germline CDR1 is SGHAT and CDR2 is FQNNGV. The CDR3 loop is CASSRSTGAEQYF. The CDR3 coding sequence is TGTGCCAGCAGCCGGAGCACAGGGGCCGAGCAGTACTTC.

This chain connects TRBV29-1 to TRBJ2-5, with a possible D match to TRBD2 (5 bases). Germline values: CDR1 SQVTM, CDR2 ANQGSEA. The CDR3 contains 12 residues. V was shortened by 6 bases and J by 8 bases, with 16 bases between the two germline ends. CDR3 protein: CSVEAGGLTQYF. The CDR3 DNA follows: TGCAGCGTGGAGGCGGGCGGCCTCACCCAGTACTTC.

The rearrangement joins TRBV7-2 to TRBJ2-3; D is uncertain. Trimming cost V 4 bases and J 1 base, with 9 bases left between them. Germline CDR1 and CDR2: SGHTA and FQGNSA. The CDR3 consists of 14 residues. The CDR3 sequence is CASSSTLRTDTQYF. The CDR3 region has the DNA TGTGCCAGCAGCTCGACACTCCGCACAGATACGCAGTATTTT.

The chain employs TRBV28 and TRBJ2-3; tentatively, D is TRBD1 (6 bases). The CDR3 sequence is 16 residues long. V lost 7 bases and J lost 1, with 18 bases in between. Per germline, CDR1 MDHEN and CDR2 SYDVKM. The CDR3 nucleotides are TGTGCCAGCACCATGGGACACCTATTACGCACAGATACGCAGTATTTT. Its translation: CASTMGHLLRTDTQYF.

The chain has TRBV27 and TRBJ1-2, with D maybe TRBD1 (5 bases). CDR3 length: 16 amino acids. Germline loops: CDR1 MNHEY, CDR2 SMNVEV (reference sequence). V lost 5 bases, J lost 6 bases, and 22 bases lay in between. The CDR3 DNA sequence: TGTGCCAGCAGTCCATCTTGGGGCCCTAATAGGAATGGCTACACCTTC. Residues: CASSPSWGPNRNGYTF.

V gene TRBV7-9 combines with J gene TRBJ2-6; D unresolved. Germline V gene data show CDR1 as SEHNR and CDR2 as FQNEAQ (reference sequence). V lost 5 bases, J lost 0 bases, and 17 bases lay in between. The CDR3 spans 18 residues. CDR3 protein: CASSPREPRSSGANVLTF. CDR3 nucleotides: TGTGCCAGCAGCCCGAGAGAGCCTCGGAGCTCTGGGGCCAACGTCCTGACTTTC.

This clone occurred a few times. The chain has TRBV7-2 and TRBJ2-3, with TRBD1 matching 8 bases. The CDR3 covers 16 residues. Unmatched junction bases numbered 7, after V lost 1 base and J lost 4 bases. Germline V lookup: CDR1 SGHTA, CDR2 FQGNSA. The DNA of the CDR3 is TGTGCCAGCAGCTTAGTTCCAGGGGGCGTTGCAGATACGCAGTATTTT. Its translation: CASSLVPGGVADTQYF.

A note on this clone: The junction departs from the called germline gene at one end, perhaps through a read error. This chain connects TRBV7-7 to TRBJ2-5; tentative D call: TRBD2 (6 bases). CDR1 SSHAT and CDR2 FNYEAQ come from the germline V gene (reference sequence). The CDR3 covers 14 residues. The CDR3 loop reads CASSLSRGSETQYF. DNA of the CDR3: TGTGCTAGCAGCTTAAGTCGGGGGTCGGAGACCCAGTACTTC.

V gene TRBV6-6 combines with J gene TRBJ1-2; D remains ambiguous. There are 12 residues in the CDR3. V lost 0 bases and J 8 bases, leaving 7 bases between the germline ends. Germline V CDR1 and CDR2: MNHNY, SVGAGI (reference sequence). The CDR3 bases are TGTGCCAGCAGTTACTCTGCAGGAGGCTACACCTTC. It is translated as CASSYSAGGYTF.

This clone was counted a few times. This rearrangement joins TRBV18 to TRBJ2-6, with 15 bases identical to TRBD2. CDR3 size: 19 residues. In germline, CDR1 is KGHSH, CDR2 LQKENI. Losses at the gene ends were 3 bases for V and 2 bases for J; bases not matched to a gene: 5. CDR3 protein: CASSPGLAGGRTGANVLTF. CDR3 coding DNA: TGTGCCAGCTCACCTGGACTAGCGGGGGGGCGAACTGGGGCCAACGTCCTGACTTTC.